One and the same sample provided the 5 T cell receptor beta chains below, sequenced in a study of blood T cell repertoires in COVID-19. The assay was immunoSEQ multiplex PCR, and TCRdb's table has in-frame clones only and misses some. The sample holds approximately 260,000 clones; around 88% are singletons and the top ten take around 1.3%. The source material was PBMCs or T cells enriched from blood (not recorded which). These receptors all stem from a woman in her forties with acute COVID-19.

The chain joins TRBV5-4 to TRBJ2-1, with 10 bases lining up with TRBD2. Germline CDR1 is SGHNT and CDR2 is YYREEE (reference sequence). The CDR3 loop spans 16 amino acids. Trimming at V came to 4 bases and at J to 4 bases, leaving 8 bases not matched to a gene. The CDR3 DNA reads as TGTGCCAGCAGCGGGGGGACTAGCGATAATTACAATGAGCAGTTCTTC. Amino acid sequence: CASSGGTSDNYNEQFF.

This clone came up once. The chain employs TRBV19 and TRBJ2-2; 9 bases line up with TRBD2. Germline loops: CDR1 LNHDA, CDR2 SQIVND (reference sequence). V was pared by 5 bases and J by 6 bases, with 7 bases of the junction left unmatched. This CDR3 spans 15 amino acids. CDR3 in DNA: TGTGCCAGTAGTTTGGTAGCGGGAGTGGCCGGGGAGCTGTTTTTT. It codes for CASSLVAGVAGELFF.

The chain couples TRBV28 to TRBJ1-1; the D is unclear. This CDR3 comprises 13 residues. Trimming stripped 2 bases from V and 6 bases from J, with 10 bases between. The V gene's germline CDR1 is MDHEN and CDR2 SYDVKM. CDR3 in amino acids: CASSLEWSPEAFF. CDR3 coding DNA: TGTGCCAGCAGTTTAGAGTGGAGCCCTGAAGCTTTCTTT. Variable domain in full (rest from reference TRBV28 and TRBJ1-1): DVKVTQSSRYLVKRTGEKVFLECVQDMDHENMFWYRQDPGLGLRLIYFSYDVKMKEKGDIPEGYSVSREKKERFSLILESASTNQTSMYLCASSLEWSPEAFFGQGTRLTVV.

V is TRBV12-3 or TRBV12-4 and J is TRBJ1-2; no firm D call. Between the trimmed V and J ends, which lost 3 bases and 3 bases, there was a span of 8 bases. CDR3 length: 13 amino acids. The CDR3 spells CASSFPLDYGYTF. DNA of the CDR3: TGTGCCAGCAGTTTCCCACTTGACTATGGCTACACCTTC.

This chain connects TRBV5-8 to TRBJ2-7; 13 bases are shared with TRBD2. After removal of 4 bases from V and 3 bases from J, the junction contained 4 bases not matched to a gene. The CDR3 has 15 residues. Germline V gives CDR1 SGHTS, CDR2 YDEGEE. DNA for the CDR3: TGTGCCAGCAGCCCGGGACTAGCGGGGAACTACGAGCAGTACTTC. It translates to CASSPGLAGNYEQYF.